This passage covers 26 T cell receptor beta chains from one sample sequenced in a study of cytomegalovirus exposure and HLA in healthy donors. The PCR was carried out with 60 Vbeta primers and 13 Jbeta primers. Here immunoSEQ multiplex PCR was the method, and the copy in TCRdb shows in-frame clones only, minus some. In the table there are 180,000 or so clones, around 75% of which are singletons. The sample was PBMCs. These receptor sequences come from a female donor in good health and CMV-seronegative.

This chain joins TRBV4-1 and TRBJ1-3, with D perhaps matching TRBD1 (5 bases). The germline V and J ends were trimmed by 3 bases and 4 bases, with 16 bases remaining between them. This CDR3 is 16 amino acids long. Germline CDR1 MGHRA, CDR2 YSYEKL. CDR3 sequence: CASSHPGRGSGNTIYF. Here the CDR3 DNA reads TGCGCCAGCAGCCACCCAGGAAGGGGATCAGGAAACACCATATATTTT.

Comments on this clone: Other DNA sequences of this sample code for an identical CDR3. The genes are TRBV29-1 and TRBJ2-3; 7 nucleotides match TRBD2. The ends lost 5 bases at V and 3 bases at J; junction bases unmatched: 11. Per germline, CDR1 SQVTM and CDR2 ANQGSEA. The CDR3 runs 15 residues. In DNA form, the CDR3 reads TGCAGCGTTCGGGCGGGAGTCAGAGGTACAGATACGCAGTATTTT. It specifies CSVRAGVRGTDTQYF.

The chain combines TRBV7-8 with TRBJ1-1; 7 positions match TRBD1. This CDR3 contains 13 residues. Germline values: CDR1 SGHVS, CDR2 FQNEAQ. V shed 0 bases and J 8 bases; nucleotides not matched to a gene: 3. The CDR3 DNA is TGTGCCAGCAGCTTAGCCCGGGACAGCGAAGCTTTCTTT. This codes for CASSLARDSEAFF.

This chain connects TRBV2 to TRBJ1-1, with D possibly being TRBD1 (5 bases). Between the trimmed V and J ends, which lost 2 bases and 4 bases, there was a span of 11 bases. This CDR3 comprises 14 residues. CDR1 is SNHLY, CDR2 FYNNEI, per germline. For the CDR3, the DNA is TGTGCCAGCAGTGAACGACAGACCCTCACTGAAGCTTTCTTT. Its protein product is CASSERQTLTEAFF.

The chain employs TRBV6-6 and TRBJ2-3; 7 bases are a match to TRBD2. Germline CDR1 is MNHNY and CDR2 is SVGAGI (reference sequence). V lost 2 bases and J lost 6; bases outside the gene matches: 8. The CDR3 is 15 residues long. The CDR3 DNA reads TGTGCCAGCAGTTACACGGGGGGAACATTCGATACGCAGTATTTT. It encodes CASSYTGGTFDTQYF.

The chain is built from TRBV12-5 and TRBJ1-2; 8 bases line up with TRBD1. Germline CDR1 LGHNT, CDR2 FRNRAP. V shed 6 bases and J 4 bases; nucleotides not matched to a gene: 7. This CDR3 spans 14 amino acids. CDR3 nucleotide sequence: TGTGCTAGTGGCCGCGGACAGGGCGGCTATGGCTACACCTTC. It is translated as CASGRGQGGYGYTF.

This chain connects TRBV23-1 to TRBJ2-2; a possible D gene is TRBD1 (6 bases). TRBV23-1 is marked as an open reading frame, function uncertain. The CDR3 length is 19 residues. Trimming took off 2 bases at V and 2 bases at J, with 21 bases between the two ends. CDR3 nucleotide sequence: TGCGCCAGCAGTCAAGTACGGACAGCCAGAAGTAAAAACACCGGGGAGCTGTTTTTT. Translating it yields CASSQVRTARSKNTGELFF.

The chain has TRBV9 and TRBJ2-1, with 8 bases identical to TRBD2. Losses at the gene ends were 0 bases for V and 1 base for J; bases not matched to a gene: 18. Germline-derived CDR1 and CDR2 are SGDLS and YYNGEE. This CDR3 has 21 residues. The DNA of the CDR3 is TGTGCCAGCAGCGTAGCTAGTCGCAGTTCCAGCTTAGCGGGATCCTACAATGAGCAGTTCTTC. This translates into CASSVASRSSSLAGSYNEQFF.

The chain links TRBV28 to TRBJ2-1; 8 bases agree with TRBD1. This CDR3 is 13 amino acids long. From germline, CDR1 is MDHEN and CDR2 SYDVKM. V shed 8 bases and J 3 bases; nucleotides not matched to a gene: 3. The CDR3 sequence is CASADRVYNEQFF. The DNA of the CDR3 is TGTGCCAGCGCGGACAGGGTCTACAATGAGCAGTTCTTC.

In this sample, this clone turned up once. CDR3 sequence reads: CASSPPDRAGGYTF. DNA for the CDR3: TGTGCCAGCAGTCCTCCCGACAGGGCGGGTGGCTACACCTTC. The V gene is TRBV27, the J gene TRBJ1-2, with 7 bases lining up with TRBD1. CDR1 MNHEY and CDR2 SMNVEV come from the germline V gene (reference sequence). The CDR3 consists of 14 residues. V shed 5 bases, J shed 7 bases, and the junction held 10 bases outside the gene matches.

This chain joins TRBV5-1 and TRBJ1-2; the D gene is possibly TRBD1 (6 bases). Germline V gene lookup returns CDR1 SGHRS and CDR2 YFSETQ. Trimming took off 5 bases at V and 2 bases at J, with 10 bases between the two ends. This CDR3 has 13 residues. The DNA of the CDR3 is TGCGCCAGCAGTAGGACAGCGAACTATGGCTACACCTTC. This translates into CASSRTANYGYTF.

The rearrangement joins TRBV30 to TRBJ1-3, with TRBD1 as a possible D gene (6 bases). V gave up 2 bases and J gave up 0 bases, with 14 bases separating them. CDR1 and CDR2 from the germline V gene are GTSNPN and SVGIG (reference sequence). The CDR3 consists of 16 residues. CDR3 DNA sequence: TGTGCCTGGAGTTCCTTTCACAGGGACTCTGGAAACACCATATATTTT. It translates to CAWSSFHRDSGNTIYF. Filled out from reference TRBV30 and TRBJ1-3, the complete variable domain reads SQTIHQWPATLVQPVGSPLSLECTVEGTSNPNLYWYRQAAGRGLQLLFYSVGIGQISSEVPQNLSASRPQDRQFILSSKKLLLSDSGFYLCAWSSFHRDSGNTIYFGEGSWLTVV.

The rearrangement links TRBV28 to TRBJ1-1, with D uncertain. This CDR3 has 12 residues. V was shortened by 6 bases and J by 3 bases, with 8 bases between the two germline ends. Germline V gene data show CDR1 as MDHEN and CDR2 as SYDVKM. This CDR3 is CASSPGDTEAFF. DNA of the CDR3: TGTGCCAGCAGCCCCGGGGACACTGAAGCTTTCTTT.

The chain joins TRBV2 to TRBJ1-2; possible D gene TRBD1, 6 bases. CDR3 length equals 14 residues. Germline CDR1 reads SNHLY; CDR2 reads FYNNEI. V was pared by 4 bases and J by 5 bases, with 14 bases between. CDR3 bases: TGTGCCAGCAGTGGGTCCGGGACAAAATATGGCTACACCTTC. It encodes CASSGSGTKYGYTF.

V usage is TRBV7-3 and J usage is TRBJ2-2; TRBD2 might be the D (7 bases). V lost 9 bases and J lost 5, with 10 bases in between. In germline, CDR1 is SGHTA, CDR2 FQGTGA. This CDR3 is 12 amino acids long. In nucleotides, the CDR3 is TGTGCCAGGAGGGGGGGAACCGGGGAGCTGTTTTTT. Protein product: CARRGGTGELFF.

CDR3 loop: CASSLRDLADTQYF. CDR3 DNA sequence: TGTGCCAGCAGCCTACGAGACTTGGCAGATACGCAGTATTTT. The chain links TRBV5-5 to TRBJ2-3; D not resolved. V was clipped by 4 bases and J by 4 bases, with 13 bases between them. The CDR3 is 14 residues long. Germline lookup yields CDR1 SGHKS and CDR2 YYEKEE (reference sequence).

The chain carries TRBV18 and TRBJ2-7; weak D call: TRBD1 (6 bases). Germline V gene data show CDR1 as KGHSH and CDR2 as LQKENI. The V end lost 6 bases, the J end lost 0 bases, and 12 bases lay between the germline ends. The CDR3 runs to 14 residues. In nucleotides, the CDR3 is TGTGCCAGCTCGCTCTACAGGGACTCCTACGAGCAGTACTTC. It yields the protein CASSLYRDSYEQYF.

This clone was counted a single time. The chain joins TRBV19 to TRBJ2-7; 8 bases are shared with TRBD1. The CDR3 contains 14 residues. Germline loops: CDR1 LNHDA, CDR2 SQIVND (reference sequence). V trimming: 6 bases; J trimming: 5 bases; junction bases outside the gene matches: 9. In DNA form, the CDR3 reads TGTGCCAGTAGAAAGACAGGGGTTACCGACGAGCAGTACTTC. Protein: CASRKTGVTDEQYF.

This clone was counted a single time. This sequence joins TRBV5-6 and TRBJ2-7; D possibly corresponds to TRBD2 (6 bases). Germline V lookup: CDR1 SGHDT, CDR2 YYEEEE. Trimming shortened V by 4 bases and J by 2 bases, and 13 bases separated the two germline ends. CDR3 length: 14 amino acids. CDR3 amino acids: CASSNPWGAYEQYF. CDR3 nucleotides: TGTGCCAGCAGCAACCCGTGGGGGGCCTACGAGCAGTACTTC.

The V gene is TRBV7-9, the J gene TRBJ2-7; D gene ambiguous. Per germline, CDR1 SEHNR and CDR2 FQNEAQ (reference sequence). Trimming took 6 bases from V and 0 from J, leaving 6 bases between them. This CDR3 spans 12 amino acids. The CDR3 is CASSRYSYEQYF. The CDR3 region has the DNA TGTGCCAGCAGTCGCTACTCCTACGAGCAGTACTTC.

This clone was counted a single time. This sequence joins TRBV7-9 and TRBJ2-1; D is possibly TRBD2 (5 bases). With 5 bases removed from V and 4 bases from J, the gap between germline ends came to 12 bases. CDR1 SEHNR and CDR2 FQNEAQ come from the germline V gene (reference sequence). The CDR3 has 14 amino acids. The CDR3 region has the DNA TGTGCCAGCAGCCTCGGACTCCGTTACAATGAGCAGTTCTTC. Amino acid sequence: CASSLGLRYNEQFF. Full variable domain (missing parts from reference TRBV7-9 and TRBJ2-1): DTGVSQNPRHKITKRGQNVTFRCDPISEHNRLYWYRQTLGQGPEFLTYFQNEAQLEKSRLLSDRFSAERPKGSFSTLEIQRTEQGDSAMYLCASSLGLRYNEQFFGPGTRLTVL.

The DNA of the CDR3 is TGTGCCAGCAGCCACCGGGAGTTCCTCGGCGATACGCAGTATTTT. This gives the protein CASSHREFLGDTQYF. The chain is built from TRBV5-6 and TRBJ2-3; D is perhaps TRBD2 (6 bases). V lost 4 bases and J lost 6, with 18 bases in between. Germline CDR1 and CDR2: SGHDT and YYEEEE. This CDR3 comprises 15 residues.

This clone was found once. The chain carries TRBV4-1 and TRBJ2-1, with D possibly matching TRBD1 (6 bases). Trimming took off 1 base at V and 3 bases at J, with 10 bases between the two ends. Per the germline V gene, CDR1 is MGHRA and CDR2 is YSYEKL. The CDR3 sequence is 15 residues long. The DNA for the CDR3 is TGCGCCAGCAGCCAAGGCCGGGACAACTACAATGAGCAGTTCTTC. Encoded protein: CASSQGRDNYNEQFF.

This chain uses TRBV10-3 with TRBJ2-1; D possibly corresponds to TRBD2 (5 bases). There are 13 residues in the CDR3. V lost 4 bases and J 8 bases, leaving 12 bases between the germline ends. Germline CDR1 reads ENHRY; CDR2 reads SYGVKD. Here the CDR3 DNA reads TGTGCCATCAGTGTAAGGGAGTCACATGAGCAGTTCTTC. Translating it yields CAISVRESHEQFF.

The chain has TRBV27 and TRBJ2-2; 9 bases fit TRBD2. Germline-derived CDR1 and CDR2 are MNHEY and SMNVEV (reference sequence). CDR3 length: 17 residues. V dropped 9 bases and J dropped 3; count of bases not matched to a gene: 14. The CDR3 is CASPAGGSGSDTGELFF. Written as DNA, the CDR3 is TGTGCCAGTCCGGCCGGGGGTAGCGGGAGTGACACCGGGGAGCTGTTTTTT.

This clone was picked up one time. The chain links TRBV6-1 to TRBJ2-7; the match to TRBD2 covers 9 bases. V dropped 4 bases and J dropped 7; count of bases not matched to a gene: 11. CDR3 length: 15 amino acids. Germline V gene sequence: CDR1 MNHNS, CDR2 SASEGT. CDR3 sequence reads: CASSGPSGSGREQYF. CDR3 coding DNA: TGTGCCAGCAGTGGCCCCTCAGGTAGCGGGAGAGAGCAGTACTTC.